This TCR beta chain was sequenced for a study of T cells after yellow fever vaccination. As for the study in general: Fractions containing few cells were prepared with SMART-Seq v4 Ultra Low Input. Study findings and constraints: Weaker overall, the secondary response nonetheless peaked faster (day 5 versus 15). The CD4 compartment and the CD8 compartment contained a small share of clonotypes in common.

TCRdb used MiXCR to reprocess the 5' RACE reads, holding one entry per CDR3 protein. The sample lists approximately 510,000 distinct CDR3 sequences; 20% to 25% were seen once. CDR3 size: 15 residues. Trimming left V 2 bases short and J 1 base short, with 11 bases between. Germline V CDR1 and CDR2: SGHRS, YFSETQ. This clonotype was picked up many times. Antigen: not known. The chain couples TRBV5-1 to TRBJ2-3; D gene unclear. The sample consisted of PBMCs, taken roughly 20 days after the first yellow fever vaccination. The TCR sequence derives from a man younger than 30 who received the YFV17D yellow fever vaccine. The CDR3 sequence: CASSLSPGGTDTQYF. Written as DNA, the CDR3 is TGCGCCAGCAGCTTATCGCCGGGTGGCACAGATACGCAGTATTTT.